One and the same sample provided the 15 T cell receptor beta chains below, sequenced in a study of T cell repertoires in MIS-A myocarditis. Here immunoSEQ multiplex PCR was the method, and the copy in TCRdb shows in-frame clones only, minus some. Of approximately 7,200 clones in the sample, around four fifths were seen once. The specimen was right inferior lung lobe tissue obtained at autopsy. The source of these receptors is a man younger than 35 with fulminant myocarditis from multisystem inflammatory syndrome in adults (MIS-A) after COVID-19.

The rearrangement links TRBV2 to TRBJ2-5; D might be TRBD1 (6 bases). Trimming took off 6 bases at V and 5 bases at J, with 13 bases between the two ends. Germline V gene data show CDR1 as SNHLY and CDR2 as FYNNEI. This CDR3 is 13 amino acids long. CDR3 residues: CASSYRVAETQYF. The DNA of the CDR3 is TGTGCCAGCAGCTACAGGGTTGCGGAGACCCAGTACTTC.

The chain recombines TRBV11-2 with TRBJ1-5, with D uncertain. The CDR3 runs to 12 residues. Germline V gene lookup returns CDR1 SGHAT and CDR2 FQNNGV. The V gene lost 5 bases and the J gene lost 11 bases, with 13 bases spanning the gap. CDR3 loop: CASSEKGATQHF. As DNA, the CDR3 is TGTGCCAGCAGCGAGAAGGGCGCTACCCAGCATTTT.

This clone is labeled as large. CDR3 sequence: CASSSGGLIDTQYF. The CDR3 DNA reads TGTGCCAGCAGCAGTGGAGGTCTTATAGATACGCAGTATTTT. The chain links TRBV11-2 to TRBJ2-3; TRBD2 might be the D (5 bases). CDR3 length equals 14 residues. Germline CDR1 is SGHAT and CDR2 is FQNNGV. Trimming removed 5 bases at V and 5 bases at J, with 14 bases between.

The count of this clone is one. This chain uses TRBV5-4 with TRBJ2-5; D is undetermined. The CDR3 contains 15 residues. The V end was cut by 4 bases, the J end by 7 bases, with 20 bases between. Germline CDR1 and CDR2: SGHNT and YYREEE (reference sequence). The CDR3 sequence: CASSAPLGGPATQYF. CDR3 DNA sequence: TGTGCCAGCAGCGCCCCCCTTGGCGGTCCGGCGACCCAGTACTTC.

V usage is TRBV5-1 and J usage is TRBJ1-6, with D hard to call. Trimming pared 0 bases from V and 0 bases from J, leaving 10 bases between. CDR3 length: 17 amino acids. CDR1 is SGHRS and CDR2 is YFSETQ in the germline V gene. The CDR3 DNA is TGCGCCAGCAGCTTGGAACCCCTGAGCTCCTATAATTCACCCCTCCACTTT. This gives the protein CASSLEPLSSYNSPLHF.

The chain has TRBV5-8 and TRBJ1-5; perhaps TRBD1 as D (5 bases). The germline V gene has CDR1 SGHTS and CDR2 YDEGEE. Trimming took 4 bases from V and 7 from J, leaving 24 bases between them. This CDR3 has 17 residues. Here the CDR3 reads CASSPGAPIRAGQPQHF. CDR3 sequence (DNA): TGTGCCAGCAGCCCTGGGGCCCCCATAAGGGCTGGGCAGCCCCAGCATTTT.

The chain joins TRBV9 to TRBJ2-7; 9 nucleotides align to TRBD1. V dropped 4 bases and J dropped 6; count of bases not matched to a gene: 8. CDR1 and CDR2 (germline): SGDLS, YYNGEE. This CDR3 comprises 14 residues. The CDR3 DNA sequence: TGTGCCAGCAGCCCCCGGACAGGGGAGGGCGAGCAGTACTTC. This encodes CASSPRTGEGEQYF.

The rearrangement uses TRBV9 and TRBJ1-6; possibly TRBD1 for D (6 bases). CDR1 is SGDLS and CDR2 is YYNGEE in the germline V gene. V was pared by 0 bases and J by 7 bases, with 11 bases between. The CDR3 totals 15 residues. CDR3 DNA: TGTGCCAGCAGCGTAGGGGGGGCGCAGAATTCACCCCTCCACTTT. This codes for CASSVGGAQNSPLHF.

V usage is TRBV6-6 and J usage is TRBJ2-7; D ambiguous. Germline lookup yields CDR1 MNHNY and CDR2 SVGAGI (reference sequence). V was trimmed by 8 bases and J by 2 bases, leaving 10 bases between them. There are 12 residues in the CDR3. The CDR3 region is CASSKVAYEQYF. The CDR3, as DNA: TGTGCCAGCTCAAAGGTGGCCTACGAGCAGTACTTC.

The chain is built from TRBV18 and TRBJ1-1; D not certain. Trimming took off 4 bases at V and 1 base at J, with 7 bases between the two ends. Germline CDR1 reads KGHSH; CDR2 reads LQKENI. This CDR3 contains 13 residues. The CDR3 spells CASSQTQNTEAFF. CDR3 coding DNA: TGTGCCAGCTCACAAACTCAGAACACTGAAGCTTTCTTT.

The chain recombines TRBV19 with TRBJ1-5, with 12 bases lining up with TRBD1. The V and J ends lost 3 bases and 6 bases, in that order; junction bases with no gene match: 6. Looked up from germline, CDR1 is LNHDA and CDR2 is SQIVND (reference sequence). The CDR3 is 16 amino acids. DNA for the CDR3: TGTGCCAGTAGTATTTGGGGGACAGGGGGCGGTCAGCCCCAGCATTTT. It translates to CASSIWGTGGGQPQHF.

The gene calls are TRBV7-8 and TRBJ1-6; D is unclear. The germline CDR1 and CDR2 sequences are SGHVS and FQNEAQ. The CDR3 extends over 14 amino acids. The germline V and J ends were trimmed by 1 base and 4 bases, with 5 bases remaining between them. CDR3 sequence: CASSLDGYNSPLHF. The DNA of the CDR3 is TGTGCCAGCAGCTTAGACGGATATAATTCACCCCTCCACTTT.

The chain combines TRBV14 with TRBJ2-7, with TRBD2 as a possible D gene (7 bases). With 4 bases removed from V and 4 bases from J, the gap between germline ends came to 23 bases. The CDR3 covers 17 residues. The germline CDR1 and CDR2 sequences are SGHDN and FVKESK. CDR3 sequence: CASSPTGVGGAKYEQYF. The DNA of the CDR3 is TGTGCCAGCAGCCCCACGGGTGTTGGGGGGGCGAAATACGAGCAGTACTTC.

The rearrangement links TRBV9 to TRBJ2-1; 10 bases fit TRBD2. The CDR3 is made up of 17 amino acids. CDR1 is SGDLS, CDR2 YYNGEE, per germline. Trimming at V came to 5 bases and at J to 0 bases, leaving 8 bases not matched to a gene. Here the CDR3 DNA reads TGTGCCAGCAGTGACAGGACTAGCGGAAACTCCTACAATGAGCAGTTCTTC. Protein: CASSDRTSGNSYNEQFF.

This chain links TRBV5-6 with TRBJ2-1; D possibly corresponds to TRBD1 (5 bases). The CDR3 consists of 14 residues. V lost 0 bases, J lost 13 bases, and 17 bases lay in between. CDR1 is SGHDT, CDR2 YYEEEE, per germline. Here the CDR3 reads CASSLVHDRSFQFF. The CDR3 coding sequence is TGTGCCAGCAGCTTGGTACACGACAGATCTTTTCAGTTCTTC. Full variable domain (missing parts from reference TRBV5-6 and TRBJ2-1): DAGVTQSPTHLIKTRGQQVTLRCSPKSGHDTVSWYQQALGQGPQFIFQYYEEEERQRGNFPDRFSGHQFPNYSSELNVNALLLGDSALYLCASSLVHDRSFQFFGPGTRLTVL.